Listed here are 10 T cell receptor beta chains from one sample, sequenced in a study of blood T cell repertoires in COVID-19. TCRdb's copy holds only in-frame clones and misses some; the assay was immunoSEQ multiplex PCR. The table records some 70,000 clones, about 89% of them present only once. The sample taken for sequencing was peripheral blood. All receptors derive from a human donor in a cohort sampled during active COVID-19.

The CDR3 DNA reads as TGTGCCAGTAGTATGGGTAGCGGGGACTACGAGCAGTACTTC. Translated, it gives CASSMGSGDYEQYF. The chain couples TRBV19 to TRBJ2-7; 8 bases fit TRBD2. Germline V gives CDR1 LNHDA, CDR2 SQIVND (reference sequence). The CDR3 runs to 14 residues. Unmatched junction bases numbered 4, after V lost 3 bases and J lost 3 bases.

The V and J genes are TRBV9 and TRBJ1-2, with a possible D match to TRBD1 (6 bases). Deletions cut 5 bases from V and 5 bases from J, with 19 bases between. From germline, CDR1 is SGDLS and CDR2 YYNGEE. CDR3 size: 15 residues. CDR3 loop: CASSPGGGQSYGYTF. Written as DNA, the CDR3 is TGTGCCAGCAGTCCCGGGGGGGGGCAGTCGTATGGCTACACCTTC.

V gene TRBV4-3 combines with J gene TRBJ2-5, with TRBD2 as a possible D gene (6 bases). V gave up 0 bases and J gave up 2 bases, with 13 bases separating them. Per the germline V gene, CDR1 is LGHNA and CDR2 is YSLEER. This CDR3 region has 16 residues. The CDR3 region is CASSQDRRGGQETQYF. The CDR3 DNA follows: TGCGCCAGCAGCCAAGATCGGAGGGGCGGGCAAGAGACCCAGTACTTC.

The chain combines TRBV28 with TRBJ2-2; 7 bases fit TRBD1. The CDR3 loop spans 15 amino acids. Germline V CDR1 and CDR2: MDHEN, SYDVKM. V lost 6 bases and J lost 7; bases outside the gene matches: 11. DNA for the CDR3: TGTGCCAGCAGATTAAGTGACAGGGCAGGCGGGGAGCTGTTTTTT. It specifies CASRLSDRAGGELFF.

The chain combines TRBV5-1 with TRBJ2-7; D perhaps matches TRBD2 (6 bases). The CDR3 is 15 residues long. V lost 4 bases and J lost 0, with 14 bases in between. CDR1 and CDR2 (germline): SGHRS, YFSETQ. Written as DNA, the CDR3 is TGCGCCAGCAGCCTTGTCGGGGGAAGCTCCTACGAGCAGTACTTC. Translation gives CASSLVGGSSYEQYF.

V is TRBV7-3 and J is TRBJ1-5; D is perhaps TRBD1 (5 bases). Germline V CDR1 and CDR2: SGHTA, FQGTGA. The CDR3 sequence is 9 residues long. V shed 11 bases and J shed 6 bases, with 5 bases lying between them. The CDR3 bases are TGTGCCGGGGCTCAGCCCCAGCATTTT. Protein sequence: CAGAQPQHF.

This clone was counted once. The rearrangement links TRBV5-1 to TRBJ2-1, with 10 nucleotides matching TRBD1. V dropped 4 bases and J dropped 5; count of bases not matched to a gene: 6. The CDR3 is made up of 15 amino acids. The germline gives CDR1 SGHRS, CDR2 YFSETQ. In DNA form, the CDR3 reads TGCGCCAGCAGCGATAGGACAGGGGGAAACAATGAGCAGTTCTTC. Translating it yields CASSDRTGGNNEQFF.

This clone was detected a few times. This chain uses TRBV5-8 with TRBJ1-5, with D perhaps matching TRBD1 (6 bases). Trimming removed 2 bases at V and 0 bases at J, with 12 bases between. CDR1 and CDR2 from the germline V gene are SGHTS and YDEGEE. This CDR3 spans 16 amino acids. The CDR3 reads CASSLKTGYSNQPQHF. CDR3 nucleotides: TGTGCCAGCAGCTTAAAAACAGGGTATAGCAATCAGCCCCAGCATTTT.

The chain carries TRBV19 and TRBJ2-1, with D uncertain. This CDR3 is built from 14 residues. Trimming took off 6 bases at V and 4 bases at J, with 13 bases between the two ends. Germline loops: CDR1 LNHDA, CDR2 SQIVND (reference sequence). CDR3 bases: TGTGCCAGTAGGGTGGCCCCAAGTTACAATGAGCAGTTCTTC. It yields the protein CASRVAPSYNEQFF.

The rearrangement uses TRBV5-5 and TRBJ2-1; D remains ambiguous. The CDR3 runs to 14 residues. CDR1 is SGHKS, CDR2 YYEKEE, per germline (reference sequence). V gave up 4 bases and J gave up 4 bases, with 12 bases separating them. CDR3 nucleotides: TGTGCCAGCAGCCCCCCGGAGCTATACAATGAGCAGTTCTTC. This codes for CASSPPELYNEQFF.